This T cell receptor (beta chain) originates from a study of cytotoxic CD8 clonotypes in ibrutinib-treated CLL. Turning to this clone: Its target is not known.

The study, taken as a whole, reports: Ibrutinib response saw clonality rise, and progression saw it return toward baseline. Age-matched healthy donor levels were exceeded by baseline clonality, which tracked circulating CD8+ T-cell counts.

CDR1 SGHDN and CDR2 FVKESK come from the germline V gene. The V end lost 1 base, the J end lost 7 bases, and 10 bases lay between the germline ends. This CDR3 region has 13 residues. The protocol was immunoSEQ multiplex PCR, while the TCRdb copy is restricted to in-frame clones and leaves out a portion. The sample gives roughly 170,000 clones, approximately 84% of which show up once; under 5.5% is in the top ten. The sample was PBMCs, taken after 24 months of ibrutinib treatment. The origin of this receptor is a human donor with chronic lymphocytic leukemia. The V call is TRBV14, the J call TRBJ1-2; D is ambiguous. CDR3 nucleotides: TGTGCCAGCAGCCAAGTTAACACGGGTGGCTACACCTTC. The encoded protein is CASSQVNTGGYTF.